This note documents a single T cell receptor beta chain sequence. This sample stems from a study of control samples from healthy donors and cancer patients. The method was immunoSEQ multiplex PCR; TCRdb's version includes in-frame clones alone and lacks a portion of them. The sample has tens of thousands of clones, more than 70% seen once. V was clipped by 7 bases and J by 6 bases; unmatched bases: 11. CDR3 length: 15 amino acids. Germline assignment: CDR1 MDHEN and CDR2 SYDVKM. This TCR was recovered from a woman between 45 and 65 years old with head and neck cancer. Material: PBMCs. The chain couples TRBV28 to TRBJ2-7, with 11 bases lining up with TRBD1. The CDR3: CASTPSGTGGGEQYF. CDR3 in DNA: TGTGCCAGCACCCCGTCCGGGACAGGGGGTGGCGAGCAGTACTTC. The variable domain in full, with the rest retrieved from reference TRBV28 and TRBJ2-7, is DVKVTQSSRYLVKRTGEKVFLECVQDMDHENMFWYRQDPGLGLRLIYFSYDVKMKEKGDIPEGYSVSREKKERFSLILESASTNQTSMYLCASTPSGTGGGEQYFGPGTRLTVT.